What follows are 20 T cell receptor beta chains derived from one specimen sequenced in a study of neurological immune-mediated disorders. A single record per CDR3 protein comes from TCRdb applying MiXCR to the 5' RACE reads. Of more than 40,000 distinct CDR3 sequences in the sample, under 3.5% were seen once. Sequencing was carried out using PBMCs. These receptors were collected from a woman aged 50 to 60 with multiple sclerosis.

This clonotype was detected many times. This CDR3 reads CSARAFGSGSLETQYF. CDR3 coding DNA: TGCAGTGCTAGAGCATTCGGTAGCGGGAGCCTCGAGACCCAGTACTTC. The rearrangement links TRBV20-1 to TRBJ2-5; 9 nucleotides align to TRBD2. The V and J ends lost 1 base and 5 bases, in that order; junction bases with no gene match: 11. Germline CDR1 and CDR2: DFQATT and SNEGSKA (reference sequence). The CDR3 loop spans 16 amino acids.

In this sample, this clonotype turned up many times. For the CDR3, the DNA is TGTGCCTGGAACCCCAACGGACTAGCGGGGGATGAGCAGTTCTTC. It encodes CAWNPNGLAGDEQFF. The gene calls are TRBV30 and TRBJ2-1, with 13 bases fitting TRBD2. Germline CDR1 reads GTSNPN; CDR2 reads SVGIG (reference sequence). The CDR3 loop spans 15 amino acids. Trimming took 4 bases from V and 8 from J; bases not matched to a gene: 8.

This clonotype has a count of ten or more. The chain couples TRBV24-1 to TRBJ1-2; TRBD1 is a possible D gene (6 bases). The CDR3 extends over 14 amino acids. Between the trimmed V and J ends, which lost 4 bases and 5 bases, there was a span of 13 bases. CDR1 is KGHDR, CDR2 SFDVKD, per germline. The CDR3 spells CATSDSTTGYGYTF. CDR3 nucleotides: TGTGCCACCAGTGACTCCACTACAGGGTATGGCTACACCTTC.

This clonotype was seen ten or more times. This chain links TRBV5-5 with TRBJ2-3; 9 bases map to TRBD2. V lost 4 bases and J lost 5; bases outside the gene matches: 8. There are 15 residues in the CDR3. Germline V gene data show CDR1 as SGHKS and CDR2 as YYEKEE (reference sequence). CDR3 nucleotides: TGTGCCAGCAGCGCGGGAGGGGGGGCAGTAGATACGCAGTATTTT. It codes for CASSAGGGAVDTQYF.

The table lists this clonotype with many counts. The rearrangement joins TRBV5-1 to TRBJ1-6; 9 bases agree with TRBD1. Germline CDR1 SGHRS, CDR2 YFSETQ. Trimming removed 5 bases from V and 6 bases from J; junction bases left unmatched: 6. This CDR3 spans 15 amino acids. This CDR3 reads CASRSTGGGNSPLHF. In nucleotides, the CDR3 is TGCGCCAGCAGGTCTACAGGGGGCGGTAATTCACCCCTCCACTTT.

This clonotype was counted many times. The V and J genes are TRBV5-1 and TRBJ2-7; 10 bases align to TRBD2. With V trimmed by 2 bases and J by 2 bases, 7 bases remained unmatched. From germline, CDR1 is SGHRS and CDR2 YFSETQ. The CDR3 extends over 16 amino acids. The CDR3 sequence is CASSFRTSGATYEQYF. The DNA for the CDR3 is TGCGCCAGCAGCTTCAGGACTAGCGGTGCAACCTACGAGCAGTACTTC.

This clonotype was counted many times. V is TRBV5-6 and J is TRBJ1-2; 8 nucleotides line up with TRBD1. Trimming removed 2 bases from V and 8 bases from J; junction bases left unmatched: 5. This CDR3 comprises 13 residues. The germline gives CDR1 SGHDT, CDR2 YYEEEE. DNA for the CDR3: TGTGCCAGCAGCTTACAGGGGGTTGGAGGCTACACCTTC. It encodes CASSLQGVGGYTF.

In this sample, this clonotype turned up many times. The gene calls are TRBV20-1 and TRBJ1-1; no clear D. V was shortened by 5 bases and J by 1 base, with 14 bases between the two germline ends. The CDR3 covers 14 residues. Looked up from germline, CDR1 is DFQATT and CDR2 is SNEGSKA (reference sequence). CDR3 sequence reads: CSAGREGWNTEAFF. DNA for the CDR3: TGCAGTGCTGGCCGGGAAGGATGGAACACTGAAGCTTTCTTT.

This clonotype was found many times. The rearrangement uses TRBV6-6 and TRBJ2-5, with D possibly being TRBD1 (6 bases). Trimming took 6 bases from V and 3 from J, leaving 8 bases between them. Germline V gives CDR1 MNHNY, CDR2 SVGAGI (reference sequence). The CDR3 covers 12 residues. The DNA of the CDR3 is TGTGCCAGCAGCCCAGGGGAAGAGACCCAGTACTTC. Residues: CASSPGEETQYF.

This clonotype was counted ten times or more. The genes are TRBV12-3 or TRBV12-4 and TRBJ1-4, with D possibly matching TRBD1 (5 bases). V lost 3 bases, J lost 5 bases, and 10 bases lay in between. The CDR3 has 14 amino acids. The DNA for the CDR3 is TGTGCCAGCAGTTTCCAGGGCGGGAATGAAAAACTGTTTTTT. Its protein is CASSFQGGNEKLFF.

This clonotype occurred many times. The chain recombines TRBV5-1 with TRBJ1-1; 7 positions agree with TRBD1. The CDR3 consists of 14 residues. J lost 7 bases, V lost 2 bases, and 8 bases had no gene match. Germline CDR1 SGHRS, CDR2 YFSETQ. CDR3 protein: CASSFDLQGFEAFF. DNA for the CDR3: TGCGCCAGCAGCTTCGACCTACAGGGGTTTGAAGCTTTCTTT.

In its sample, this clonotype was seen many times. The chain links TRBV5-5 to TRBJ2-1; 7 bases are shared with TRBD1. The CDR3 extends over 15 amino acids. J lost 6 bases, V lost 0 bases, and 6 bases had no gene match. Germline V CDR1 and CDR2: SGHKS, YYEKEE (reference sequence). The CDR3 nucleotides are TGTGCCAGCAGCTTGGAGGGGGCTCTGGTCAATGAGCAGTTCTTC. Its protein is CASSLEGALVNEQFF. The entire variable domain, with the rest obtained from reference TRBV5-5 and TRBJ2-1, is as follows: DAGVTQSPTHLIKTRGQQVTLRCSPISGHKSVSWYQQVLGQGPQFIFQYYEKEERGRGNFPDRFSARQFPNYSSELNVNALLLGDSALYLCASSLEGALVNEQFFGPGTRLTVL.

This clonotype was seen repeatedly, ten times or more. The genes are TRBV27 and TRBJ1-1; 7 nucleotides line up with TRBD1. This CDR3 comprises 14 residues. J was trimmed by 1 base and V by 5 bases; bases with no gene match: 4. Looked up from germline, CDR1 is MNHEY and CDR2 is SMNVEV (reference sequence). DNA of the CDR3: TGTGCCAGCAGTCCTTACAGGGGGAACACTGAAGCTTTCTTT. It specifies CASSPYRGNTEAFF.

This clonotype is medium-sized (0.01 to 0.1%) in the sample. J is TRBJ2-3 and V is TRBV5-1; the D gene is possibly TRBD2 (7 bases). The length of the CDR3 is 14 residues. From germline, CDR1 is SGHRS and CDR2 YFSETQ. Trimming took off 0 bases at V and 6 bases at J, with 11 bases between the two ends. The chain's CDR3 is CASSLEGGPDTQYF. The DNA of the CDR3 is TGCGCCAGCAGCTTGGAGGGGGGGCCGGATACGCAGTATTTT.

This clonotype was detected many times. The J gene is TRBJ2-3, the V gene TRBV20-1; 7 bases match TRBD1. Germline CDR1 DFQATT, CDR2 SNEGSKA (reference sequence). The CDR3 spans 14 residues. The V segment lost 4 bases and the J segment 6 bases; nucleotides outside the gene matches: 10. The CDR3 nucleotides read TGCAGTGCTACCCGACAGGGTGTGGCGGATACGCAGTATTTT. Amino acids: CSATRQGVADTQYF.

This clonotype came up many times. This chain uses TRBV5-1 with TRBJ1-1, with 7 bases identical to TRBD1. J lost 3 bases, V lost 5 bases, and 10 bases had no gene match. Germline V lookup: CDR1 SGHRS, CDR2 YFSETQ. The CDR3 extends over 15 amino acids. The CDR3 sequence: CASRGGEGWDTEAFF. The CDR3 region has the DNA TGCGCCAGCAGAGGGGGCGAGGGGTGGGACACTGAAGCTTTCTTT.

This clonotype was found many times. V gene TRBV20-1 combines with J gene TRBJ1-1; 10 bases line up with TRBD1. The germline gives CDR1 DFQATT, CDR2 SNEGSKA (reference sequence). This CDR3 has 15 residues. V lost 0 bases, J lost 1 base, and 2 bases stayed unmatched. The CDR3 region has the DNA TGCAGTGCTAGAGATCGGACAGGGGGGAACACTGAAGCTTTCTTT. Its protein is CSARDRTGGNTEAFF.

This clonotype was seen many times. The rearrangement joins TRBV20-1 to TRBJ2-1, with TRBD2 identical over 7 bases. Trimming cost V 1 base and J 6 bases; bases outside gene matches: 3. There are 13 residues in the CDR3. Germline V gene sequence: CDR1 DFQATT, CDR2 SNEGSKA (reference sequence). The CDR3 nucleotides read TGCAGTGCTAGAGCGACTAGCTTCAATGAGCAGTTCTTC. It yields the protein CSARATSFNEQFF.

This clonotype is a singleton in its sample. This chain connects TRBV11-2 to TRBJ2-1; TRBD2 agrees at 12 bases. CDR3 size: 19 residues. Germline-derived CDR1 and CDR2 are SGHAT and FQNNGV. V trimming: 6 bases; J trimming: 0 bases; junction bases outside the gene matches: 12. The CDR3 region has the DNA TGTGCCAGCAGGGAGCAACTAGCGGGGGGCTCCAGCTCCTACAATGAGCAGTTCTTC. It yields the protein CASREQLAGGSSSYNEQFF.

This clonotype has at least ten counts. This rearrangement joins TRBV9 to TRBJ2-7, with 10 bases fitting TRBD1. The germline V gene encodes CDR1 SGDLS and CDR2 YYNGEE. V dropped 2 bases and J dropped 2; count of bases not matched to a gene: 1. The CDR3 covers 14 residues. The CDR3 DNA sequence: TGTGCCAGCAGCGTCGACAGGGGGCCCTACGAGCAGTACTTC. Translation: CASSVDRGPYEQYF. The full variable domain, its missing parts supplied by reference TRBV9 and TRBJ2-7, is DSGVTQTPKHLITATGQRVTLRCSPRSGDLSVYWYQQSLDQGLQFLIQYYNGEERAKGNILERFSAQQFPDLHSELNLSSLELGDSALYFCASSVDRGPYEQYFGPGTRLTVT.